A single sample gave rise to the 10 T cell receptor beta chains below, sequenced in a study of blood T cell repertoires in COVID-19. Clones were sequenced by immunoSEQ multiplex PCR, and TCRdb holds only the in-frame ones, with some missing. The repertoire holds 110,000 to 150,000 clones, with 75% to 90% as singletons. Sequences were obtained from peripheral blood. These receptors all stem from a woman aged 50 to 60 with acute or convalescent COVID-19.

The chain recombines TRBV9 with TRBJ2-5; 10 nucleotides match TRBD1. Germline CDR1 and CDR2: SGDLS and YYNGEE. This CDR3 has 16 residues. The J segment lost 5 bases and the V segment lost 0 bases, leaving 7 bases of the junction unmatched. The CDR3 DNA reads TGTGCCAGCAGCGTAGCCCCGACAGGGGGCGACGAGACCCAGTACTTC. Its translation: CASSVAPTGGDETQYF. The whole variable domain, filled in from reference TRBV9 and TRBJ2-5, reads DSGVTQTPKHLITATGQRVTLRCSPRSGDLSVYWYQQSLDQGLQFLIQYYNGEERAKGNILERFSAQQFPDLHSELNLSSLELGDSALYFCASSVAPTGGDETQYFGPGTRLLVL.

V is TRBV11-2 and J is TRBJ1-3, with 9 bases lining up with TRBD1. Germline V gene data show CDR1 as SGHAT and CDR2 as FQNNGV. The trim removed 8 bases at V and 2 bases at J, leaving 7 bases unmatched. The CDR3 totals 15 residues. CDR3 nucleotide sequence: TGTGCCAGCTCCACAGGGGGCGCCCCTGGAAACACCATATATTTT. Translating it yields CASSTGGAPGNTIYF.

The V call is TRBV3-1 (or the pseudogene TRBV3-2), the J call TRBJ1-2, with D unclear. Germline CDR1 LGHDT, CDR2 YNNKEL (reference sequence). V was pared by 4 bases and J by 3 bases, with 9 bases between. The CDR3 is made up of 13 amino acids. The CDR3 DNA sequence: TGTGCCAGCAGCCTTCACCAGGACTATGGCTACACCTTC. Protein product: CASSLHQDYGYTF.

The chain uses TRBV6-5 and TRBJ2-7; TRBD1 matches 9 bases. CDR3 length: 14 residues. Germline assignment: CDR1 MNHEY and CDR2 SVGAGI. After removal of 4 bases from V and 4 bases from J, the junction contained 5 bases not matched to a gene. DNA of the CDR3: TGTGCCAGCAGTTCTTTGGACAGGGGTTACGAGCAGTACTTC. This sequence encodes CASSSLDRGYEQYF.

The DNA of the CDR3 is TGTGCCAGCAGCCAAGTAGTAACGGGGGGGGTACAAGAGACCCAGTACTTC. Translated, it gives CASSQVVTGGVQETQYF. The chain couples TRBV4-2 to TRBJ2-5, with TRBD2 matching over 8 bases. This CDR3 region has 17 residues. Per germline, CDR1 LGHNA and CDR2 YNFKEQ. The ends lost 1 base at V and 2 bases at J; junction bases unmatched: 9.

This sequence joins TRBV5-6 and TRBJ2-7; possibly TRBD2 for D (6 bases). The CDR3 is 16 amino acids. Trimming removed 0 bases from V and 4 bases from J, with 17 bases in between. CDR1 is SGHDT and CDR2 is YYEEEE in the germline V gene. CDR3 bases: TGTGCCAGCAGCTTGGATCAGAGAGGGGACTTATACGAGCAGTACTTC. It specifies CASSLDQRGDLYEQYF.

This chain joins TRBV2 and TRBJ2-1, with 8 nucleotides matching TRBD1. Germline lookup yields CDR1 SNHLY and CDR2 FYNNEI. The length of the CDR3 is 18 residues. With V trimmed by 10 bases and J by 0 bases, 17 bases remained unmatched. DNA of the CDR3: TGTGCCAACTCAGGGGGCGCGATTCGCGGCAGCTCCTACAATGAGCAGTTCTTC. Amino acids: CANSGGAIRGSSYNEQFF.

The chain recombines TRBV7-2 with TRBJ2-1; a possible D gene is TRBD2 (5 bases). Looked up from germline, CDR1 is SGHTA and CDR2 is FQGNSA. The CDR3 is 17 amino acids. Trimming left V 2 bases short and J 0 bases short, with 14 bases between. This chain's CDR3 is CASSLMEEASSYNEQFF. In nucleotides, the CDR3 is TGTGCCAGCAGCTTAATGGAGGAAGCGAGCTCCTACAATGAGCAGTTCTTC.

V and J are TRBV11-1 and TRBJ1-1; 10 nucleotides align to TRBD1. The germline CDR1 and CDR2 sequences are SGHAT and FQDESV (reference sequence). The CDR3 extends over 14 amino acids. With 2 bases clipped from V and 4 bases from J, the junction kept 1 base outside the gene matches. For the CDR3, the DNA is TGTGCCAGCAGCTTACGACAGGGGGCCACTGAAGCTTTCTTT. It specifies CASSLRQGATEAFF.

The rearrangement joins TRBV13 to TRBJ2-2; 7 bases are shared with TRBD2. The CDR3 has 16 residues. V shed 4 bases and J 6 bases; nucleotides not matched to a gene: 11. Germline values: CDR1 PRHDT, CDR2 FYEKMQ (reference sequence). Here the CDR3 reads CASSSTPQGRAGELFF. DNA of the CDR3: TGTGCCAGCAGCTCCACTCCCCAAGGGAGGGCCGGGGAGCTGTTTTTT.